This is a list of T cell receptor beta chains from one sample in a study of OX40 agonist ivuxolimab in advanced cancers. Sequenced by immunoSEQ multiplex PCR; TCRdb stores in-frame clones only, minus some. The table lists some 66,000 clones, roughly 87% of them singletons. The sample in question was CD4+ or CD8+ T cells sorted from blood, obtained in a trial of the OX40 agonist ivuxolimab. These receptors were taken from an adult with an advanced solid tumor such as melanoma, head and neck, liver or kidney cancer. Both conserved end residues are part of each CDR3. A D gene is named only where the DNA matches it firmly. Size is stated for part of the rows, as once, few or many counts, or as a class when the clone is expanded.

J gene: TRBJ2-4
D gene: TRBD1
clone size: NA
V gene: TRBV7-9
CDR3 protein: CASSPQGRGQGAKNIQYF
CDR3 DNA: TGTGCCAGCAGCCCCCAAGGGAGGGGACAGGGGGCCAAAAACATTCAGTACTTC

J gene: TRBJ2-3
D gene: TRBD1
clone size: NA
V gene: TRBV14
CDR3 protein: CASSRSLRDRVLPPPDTQYF
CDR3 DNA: TGTGCCAGCAGCCGAAGCCTCCGGGACAGGGTTCTTCCTCCCCCAGATACGCAGTATTTT

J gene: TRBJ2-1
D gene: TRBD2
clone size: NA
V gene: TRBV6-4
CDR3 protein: CASAVGGTPSSYNEQFF
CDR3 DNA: TGTGCCAGCGCCGTGGGGGGGACGCCCAGCTCCTACAATGAGCAGTTCTTC

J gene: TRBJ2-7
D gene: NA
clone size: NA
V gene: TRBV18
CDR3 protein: CASSPPVGEEQYF
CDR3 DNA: TGTGCCAGCTCACCACCGGTGGGTGAGGAGCAGTACTTC

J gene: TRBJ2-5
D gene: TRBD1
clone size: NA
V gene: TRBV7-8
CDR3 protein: CASSGSTGAQEETQYF
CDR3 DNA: TGTGCCAGCAGCGGAAGCACAGGGGCCCAGGAGGAGACCCAGTACTTC

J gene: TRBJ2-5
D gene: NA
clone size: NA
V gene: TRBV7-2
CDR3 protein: CASSLFRQGAQTQYF
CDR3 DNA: TGTGCCAGCAGCTTATTTCGTCAGGGCGCTCAGACCCAGTACTTC

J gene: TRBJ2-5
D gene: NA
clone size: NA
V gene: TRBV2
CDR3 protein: CASRVGETQYF
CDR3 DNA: TGTGCCAGCAGGGTAGGGGAGACCCAGTACTTC

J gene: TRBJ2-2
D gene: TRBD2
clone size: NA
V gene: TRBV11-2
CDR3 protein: CASSLNSGSGGELFF
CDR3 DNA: TGTGCCAGCAGTCTTAACAGCGGGAGTGGCGGGGAGCTGTTTTTT

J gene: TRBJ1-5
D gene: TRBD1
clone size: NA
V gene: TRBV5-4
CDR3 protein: CASSIDRDQPQHF
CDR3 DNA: TGTGCCAGCAGCATAGACAGGGATCAGCCCCAGCATTTT

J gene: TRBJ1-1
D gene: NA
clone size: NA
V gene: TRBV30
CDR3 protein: CALESWGAFF
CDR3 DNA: TGTGCCTTGGAGTCATGGGGGGCTTTCTTT

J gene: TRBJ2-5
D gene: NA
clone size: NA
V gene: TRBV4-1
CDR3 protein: CASSSLDSGETQYF
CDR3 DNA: TGCGCCAGCAGCTCGCTGGACAGCGGGGAGACCCAGTACTTC

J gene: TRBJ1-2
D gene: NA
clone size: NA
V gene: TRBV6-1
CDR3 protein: CASSGRWQGLNYGYTF
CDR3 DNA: TGTGCCAGCAGTGGCCGTTGGCAGGGTCTTAACTATGGCTACACCTTC

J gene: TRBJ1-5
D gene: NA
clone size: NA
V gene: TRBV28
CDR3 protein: CASSFKRLFLKKQGLNQPQHF
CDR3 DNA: TGTGCCAGCAGTTTTAAGCGACTTTTTTTAAAGAAGCAGGGCTTAAATCAGCCCCAGCATTTT

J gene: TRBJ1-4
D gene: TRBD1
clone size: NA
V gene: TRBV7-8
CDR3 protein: CASSSGGGNEKLFF
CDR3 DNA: TGTGCCAGCAGCTCAGGGGGGGGTAATGAAAAACTGTTTTTT

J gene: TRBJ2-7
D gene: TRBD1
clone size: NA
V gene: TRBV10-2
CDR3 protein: CASSDRDRGGYEQYF
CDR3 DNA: TGCGCCAGCAGTGACCGCGACAGGGGCGGGTACGAGCAGTACTTC

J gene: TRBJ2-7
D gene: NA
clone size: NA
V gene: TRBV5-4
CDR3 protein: CASSLAGVGEQYF
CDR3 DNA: TGTGCCAGCAGCTTGGCAGGTGTGGGAGAGCAGTACTTC

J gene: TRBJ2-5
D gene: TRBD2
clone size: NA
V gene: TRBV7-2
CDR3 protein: CASSSDPGLAGGETQYF
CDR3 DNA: TGTGCCAGCAGCTCAGACCCGGGACTAGCGGGAGGAGAGACCCAGTACTTC

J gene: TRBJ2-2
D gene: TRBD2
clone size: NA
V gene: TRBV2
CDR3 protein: CASSEVASGTGELFF
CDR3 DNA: TGTGCCAGCAGTGAAGTTGCTAGCGGCACCGGGGAGCTGTTTTTT

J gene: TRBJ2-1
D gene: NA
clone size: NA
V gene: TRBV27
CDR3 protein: CASRPTGSGLQFF
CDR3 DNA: TGTGCCAGCAGGCCTACAGGGTCGGGATTGCAGTTCTTC

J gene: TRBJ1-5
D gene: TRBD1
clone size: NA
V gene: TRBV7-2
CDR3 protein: CASSLGQGLQHF
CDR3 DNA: TGTGCCAGCAGCCTGGGACAGGGGTTGCAGCATTTT

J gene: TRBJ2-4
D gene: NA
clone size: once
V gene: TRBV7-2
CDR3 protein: CASSPLGPKNIQYF
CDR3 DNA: TGTGCCAGCAGCCCGCTGGGGCCCAAAAACATTCAGTACTTC

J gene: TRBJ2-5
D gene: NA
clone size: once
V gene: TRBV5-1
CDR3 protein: CASSQQGGAETQYF
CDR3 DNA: TGCGCCAGCAGCCAACAGGGTGGGGCAGAGACCCAGTACTTC

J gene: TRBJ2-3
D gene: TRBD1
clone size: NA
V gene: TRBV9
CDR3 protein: CASSVDRVANTQYF
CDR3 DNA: TGTGCCAGCAGCGTGGACAGGGTAGCGAATACGCAGTATTTT

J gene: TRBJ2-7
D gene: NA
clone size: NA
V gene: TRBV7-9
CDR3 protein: CASSPTPIYEQYF
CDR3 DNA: TGTGCCAGCAGCCCCACTCCTATCTACGAGCAGTACTTC

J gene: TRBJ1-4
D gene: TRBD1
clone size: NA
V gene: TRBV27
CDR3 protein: CASGGGANEKLFF
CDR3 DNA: TGTGCCAGCGGAGGGGGCGCAAATGAAAAACTGTTTTTT

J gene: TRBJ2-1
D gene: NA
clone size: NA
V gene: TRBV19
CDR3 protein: CASKSGRAGRTYNEQFF
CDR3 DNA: TGTGCCAGTAAATCAGGACGAGCAGGAAGAACCTACAATGAGCAGTTCTTC

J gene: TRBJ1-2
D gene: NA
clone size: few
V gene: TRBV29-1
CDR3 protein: CSVVGGLGGYTF
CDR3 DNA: TGCAGCGTTGTAGGCGGATTAGGTGGCTACACCTTC

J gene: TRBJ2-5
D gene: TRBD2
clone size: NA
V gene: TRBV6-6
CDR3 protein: CASSPLAGATETQYF
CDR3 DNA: TGTGCCAGCAGTCCTCTAGCGGGAGCTACGGAGACCCAGTACTTC

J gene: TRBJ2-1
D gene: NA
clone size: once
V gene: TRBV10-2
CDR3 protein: CATRQTSNEQFF
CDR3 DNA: TGCGCCACACGACAGACTAGTAATGAGCAGTTCTTC

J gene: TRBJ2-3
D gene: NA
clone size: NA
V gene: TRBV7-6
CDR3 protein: CASSLGSVALADTQYF
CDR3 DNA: TGTGCCAGCAGCTTAGGCTCGGTAGCCCTCGCAGATACGCAGTATTTT

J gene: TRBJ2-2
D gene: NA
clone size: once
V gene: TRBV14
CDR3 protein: CASSQTSGTITGELFF
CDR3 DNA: TGTGCCAGCAGCCAAACCTCAGGGACGATTACCGGGGAGCTGTTTTTT

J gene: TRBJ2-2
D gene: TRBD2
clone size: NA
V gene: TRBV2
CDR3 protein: CASSDAAGAFTGELFF
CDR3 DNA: TGTGCCAGCAGTGATGCAGCGGGAGCCTTCACCGGGGAGCTGTTTTTT

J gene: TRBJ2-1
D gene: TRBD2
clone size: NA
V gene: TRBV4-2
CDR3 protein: CASSRKTSGVYSSYNEQFF
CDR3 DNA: TGTGCCAGCAGCCGAAAGACTAGCGGGGTCTATAGCTCCTACAATGAGCAGTTCTTC

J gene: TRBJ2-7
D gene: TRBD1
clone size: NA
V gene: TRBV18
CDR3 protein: CASSPPGTGRNEQYF
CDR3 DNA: TGTGCCAGCTCACCTCCCGGGACAGGACGGAACGAGCAGTACTTC

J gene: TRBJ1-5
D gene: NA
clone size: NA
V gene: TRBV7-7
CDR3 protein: CASNPGNNQPQHF
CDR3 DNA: TGTGCCAGCAACCCGGGCAACAATCAGCCCCAGCATTTT